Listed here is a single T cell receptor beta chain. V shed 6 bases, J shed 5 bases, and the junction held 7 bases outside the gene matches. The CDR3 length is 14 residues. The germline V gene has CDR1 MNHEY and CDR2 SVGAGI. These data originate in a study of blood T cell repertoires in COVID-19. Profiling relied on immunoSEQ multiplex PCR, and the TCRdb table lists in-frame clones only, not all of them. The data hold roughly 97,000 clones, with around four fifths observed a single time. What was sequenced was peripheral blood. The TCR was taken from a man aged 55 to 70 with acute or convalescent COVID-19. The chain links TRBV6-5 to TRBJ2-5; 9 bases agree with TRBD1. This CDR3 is CASRGQGGSETQYF. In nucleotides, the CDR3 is TGTGCCAGCAGGGGACAGGGAGGGAGTGAGACCCAGTACTTC.